This is a list of T cell receptor beta chains from one sample in a study of blood T cell repertoires in COVID-19. Produced via immunoSEQ multiplex PCR; TCRdb's table is partial and in-frame only. Of 65,000 to 85,000 clones detected, around 79% appear once; the ten largest clones hold less than 7.5%. Sequenced sample: peripheral blood. The receptors were sampled from a man aged 50-59 years with active or convalescent COVID-19. CDR3s include the opening cysteine and the closing phenylalanine or tryptophan. The order of the fields is V gene, J gene, CDR3 protein.

TRBV6-5	TRBJ2-7	CASSYRQGGSYEQYF
TRBV7-2	TRBJ2-7	CASSPLVPGQYF
TRBV7-3	TRBJ2-3	CASSDSGGFGTQYF
TRBV7-9	TRBJ1-5	CASSLGPTGDQPQHF
TRBV7-2	TRBJ2-7	CASSLAGGGSYEQYF
TRBV11-2	TRBJ1-2	CASSSGVGGYTF
TRBV5-5	TRBJ1-1	CASSFGAARDRVLAFF
TRBV9	TRBJ2-2	CASSTDRDTGELFF
TRBV1	TRBJ1-5	CTSSQPHSSNQPQHF
TRBV18	TRBJ2-1	CASSPPTDRAYNEQFF
TRBV5-6	TRBJ1-2	CASSLGPSPYGYTF
TRBV6-5	TRBJ2-3	CASRLAGGTDTQYF
TRBV28	TRBJ1-1	CASRDPRGKGAEAFF